This TCR beta chain was recorded in a study of OX40 agonist ivuxolimab in advanced cancers. Across the study: The dose-escalation group included hepatocellular carcinoma, melanoma, renal cell carcinoma and head and neck cancer. Overall study findings and caveats: The study observed clonal expansion of CD4+ and CD8+ blood T cells by week 6 at 0.1 to 3.0 mg/kg.

On this clone: Its target is not known.

Measured with immunoSEQ multiplex PCR; TCRdb has only the in-frame clones, and not every one. The table includes about 70,000 clones, roughly 80% detected once. Trimming removed 0 bases from V and 3 bases from J, with 14 bases in between. The V gene's germline CDR1 is LGHNA and CDR2 YSLEER. The CDR3 length is 17 residues. The chain is built from TRBV4-3 and TRBJ1-4; no firm D call. The sequencing here drew on CD4+ or CD8+ T cells sorted from blood, taken in a trial of the OX40 agonist ivuxolimab. This sequence was found in an adult with an advanced solid tumor such as melanoma, head and neck, liver or kidney cancer. The CDR3 sequence is CASSQEPQFGPNEKLFF. DNA of the CDR3: TGCGCCAGCAGCCAAGAACCGCAGTTTGGGCCTAATGAAAAACTGTTTTTT.